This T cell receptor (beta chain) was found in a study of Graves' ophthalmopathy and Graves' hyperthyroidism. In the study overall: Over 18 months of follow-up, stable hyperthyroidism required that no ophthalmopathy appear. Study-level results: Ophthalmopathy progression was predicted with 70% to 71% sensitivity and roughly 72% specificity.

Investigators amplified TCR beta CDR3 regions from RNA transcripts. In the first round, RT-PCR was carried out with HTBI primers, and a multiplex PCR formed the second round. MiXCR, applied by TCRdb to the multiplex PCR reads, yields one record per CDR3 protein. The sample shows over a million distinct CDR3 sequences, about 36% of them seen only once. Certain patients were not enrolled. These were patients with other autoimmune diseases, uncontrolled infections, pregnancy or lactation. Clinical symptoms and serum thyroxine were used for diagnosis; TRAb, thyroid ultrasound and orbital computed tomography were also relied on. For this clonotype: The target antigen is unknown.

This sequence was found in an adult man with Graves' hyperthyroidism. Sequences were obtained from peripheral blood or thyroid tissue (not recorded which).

CDR3 residues: CASSPLTGGNSPLHF. In DNA form, the CDR3 reads TGTGCCAGCTCACCATTGACAGGGGGTAATTCACCCCTCCACTTT. The rearrangement joins TRBV25-1 to TRBJ1-6; 9 nucleotides align to TRBD1. The germline V gene encodes CDR1 MGHDK and CDR2 SYGVNS. The junction had 8 bases not matched to a gene; V was cut back by 8 bases and J by 6 bases. The CDR3 has 15 residues. Based on the CDR3 plus reference TRBV25-1 and TRBJ1-6, the full variable domain is EADIYQTPRYLVIGTGKKITLECSQTMGHDKMYWYQQDPGMELHLIHYSYGVNSTEKGDLSSESTVSRIRTEHFPLTLESARPSHTSQYLCASSPLTGGNSPLHFGNGTRLTVT.